A single sample is the source of the 20 T cell receptor beta chains below, sequenced in a study of shared clonotypes between healthy human individuals. Sequencing used immunoSEQ multiplex PCR; TCRdb keeps in-frame clones, though not all of them. The data contain roughly 2,500,000 clones, under 95% of them singletons. Sequenced input: naive CD4+ T cells from PBMCs. Subset: CD45RA+ positively selected. The receptors come from a man younger than 35 in good health. Some clones in this sample may be carry-over from other donors' samples.

Regarding this clone: Other nucleotide sequences in the sample specify the same CDR3. V and J are TRBV27 and TRBJ2-7; the D gene is possibly TRBD2 (7 bases). The CDR3 totals 15 residues. V was shortened by 1 base and J by 1 base, with 11 bases between the two germline ends. Germline lookup yields CDR1 MNHEY and CDR2 SMNVEV (reference sequence). The CDR3: CASSLLGGGSYEQYF. DNA for the CDR3: TGTGCCAGCAGTTTATTGGGAGGGGGATCCTACGAGCAGTACTTC.

With respect to this clone: This specimen includes other DNA sequences encoding the same CDR3. The chain uses TRBV28 and TRBJ2-1, with 7 positions matching TRBD2. In germline, CDR1 is MDHEN, CDR2 SYDVKM. V shed 3 bases and J 7 bases; nucleotides not matched to a gene: 6. This CDR3 has 14 residues. The chain's CDR3 is CASSFGGSVNEQFF. CDR3 nucleotide sequence: TGTGCCAGCAGTTTTGGCGGGAGTGTTAATGAGCAGTTCTTC.

The chain couples TRBV15 to TRBJ2-3; D remains ambiguous. V lost 0 bases and J lost 8, with 18 bases in between. Germline V gene sequence: CDR1 LNHNV, CDR2 YYDKDF (reference sequence). The CDR3 is 16 amino acids. The CDR3 here is CATSRDLWATTATQYF. The CDR3 coding sequence is TGTGCCACCAGCAGAGATCTTTGGGCCACGACCGCTACGCAGTATTTT.

The chain links TRBV7-6 to TRBJ2-7, with D maybe TRBD1 (6 bases). The CDR3 loop spans 17 amino acids. The V end lost 0 bases, the J end lost 3 bases, and 18 bases lay between the germline ends. Germline loops: CDR1 SGHVS, CDR2 FNYEAQ. Here the CDR3 reads CASSLAAPQGGLYEQYF. CDR3 nucleotides: TGTGCCAGCAGCTTAGCGGCTCCACAGGGTGGTCTCTACGAGCAGTACTTC.

Regarding this clone: This same CDR3 is encoded by further DNA sequences in the sample. The V and J genes are TRBV28 and TRBJ2-3; the D is unclear. This CDR3 comprises 12 residues. Between the trimmed V and J ends, which lost 4 bases and 6 bases, there was a span of 8 bases. The germline V gene encodes CDR1 MDHEN and CDR2 SYDVKM. CDR3 nucleotides: TGTGCCAGCAGTTCCTCTCGGGATACGCAGTATTTT. Protein product: CASSSSRDTQYF.

The V and J genes are TRBV6-1 and TRBJ1-3; no clear D. The CDR3 runs 14 residues. Trimming left V 4 bases short and J 2 bases short, with 9 bases between. CDR1 is MNHNS and CDR2 is SASEGT in the germline V gene. The CDR3 region has the DNA TGTGCCAGCAGTGCGTCGGCAACTGGAAACACCATATATTTT. It specifies CASSASATGNTIYF.

The chain carries TRBV11-2 and TRBJ2-7; D is unclear. This CDR3 contains 14 residues. V was shortened by 4 bases and J by 7 bases, with 17 bases between the two germline ends. The germline CDR1 and CDR2 sequences are SGHAT and FQNNGV. CDR3: CASSYRRARKEQYF. CDR3 in DNA: TGTGCCAGCAGCTACCGAAGGGCACGGAAGGAGCAGTACTTC.

The chain uses TRBV28 and TRBJ1-2; a possible D gene is TRBD1 (6 bases). There are 16 residues in the CDR3. Trimming cost V 6 bases and J 4 bases, with 21 bases left between them. Germline loops: CDR1 MDHEN, CDR2 SYDVKM. DNA for the CDR3: TGTGCCAGCAGCTCACTTACAGGGTCATTCAGCTATGGCTACACCTTC. Its protein is CASSSLTGSFSYGYTF.

V is TRBV30 and J is TRBJ2-1; D possibly uses TRBD1 or TRBD2 (5 bases each). The length of the CDR3 is 11 residues. V was trimmed by 7 bases and J by 7 bases, leaving 11 bases between them. Germline loops: CDR1 GTSNPN, CDR2 SVGIG (reference sequence). The CDR3 sequence is CASGRANEQFF. Here the CDR3 DNA reads TGTGCCTCGGGACGCGCAAATGAGCAGTTCTTC.

The genes are TRBV7-3 and TRBJ2-5, with D possibly being TRBD1 (6 bases). Trimming took 5 bases from V and 2 from J, leaving 18 bases between them. CDR3 length: 16 residues. In germline, CDR1 is SGHTA, CDR2 FQGTGA. CDR3 in DNA: TGTGCCAGCAGCCCAAAGGGGGATGGTAGGCAAGAGACCCAGTACTTC. This encodes CASSPKGDGRQETQYF.

This chain connects TRBV7-8 to TRBJ1-3; D perhaps matches TRBD1 (5 bases). V lost 5 bases, J lost 0 bases, and 14 bases lay in between. Per germline, CDR1 SGHVS and CDR2 FQNEAQ. The CDR3 totals 16 residues. CDR3 protein: CASSPLGDRSGNTIYF. The CDR3, as DNA: TGTGCCAGCAGCCCGCTTGGGGACCGCTCTGGAAACACCATATATTTT.

This clone was found a few times. V gene TRBV4-1 combines with J gene TRBJ1-2; 8 nucleotides line up with TRBD1. The CDR3 is 14 residues long. Per germline, CDR1 MGHRA and CDR2 YSYEKL. V shed 0 bases, J shed 4 bases, and the junction held 1 base outside the gene matches. The DNA for the CDR3 is TGCGCCAGCAGCCAAGAAACAGGGGGCTATGGCTACACCTTC. This codes for CASSQETGGYGYTF.

The genes are TRBV18 and TRBJ1-4; D gene uncertain. The ends were cut back, 8 bases at V and 5 bases at J, with 15 bases in the middle. Germline V gives CDR1 KGHSH, CDR2 LQKENI. The CDR3 has 14 amino acids. In DNA form, the CDR3 reads TGTGCCAGCACGTCCCCAGTTAGGAATGAAAAACTGTTTTTT. It is translated as CASTSPVRNEKLFF.

The chain combines TRBV28 with TRBJ1-3; D not certain. Germline CDR1 MDHEN, CDR2 SYDVKM. The CDR3 extends over 16 amino acids. The V end lost 5 bases, the J end lost 3 bases, and 17 bases lay between the germline ends. The CDR3 here is CASSAPGVQGGNTIYF. CDR3 coding DNA: TGTGCCAGCAGTGCCCCGGGAGTACAAGGTGGAAACACCATATATTTT.

V is TRBV7-6 and J is TRBJ2-2; tentative D call: TRBD2 (5 bases). There are 16 residues in the CDR3. V lost 3 bases to trimming and J lost 6 bases, with 17 bases between them. The germline CDR1 and CDR2 sequences are SGHVS and FNYEAQ. CDR3 protein: CASSLVRPGSAGELFF. The CDR3 DNA follows: TGTGCCAGCAGCTTGGTCCGTCCGGGATCGGCCGGGGAGCTGTTTTTT.

As for this clone: At the DNA level, this CDR3 is encoded by other sequences in the same sample as well. This chain uses TRBV19 with TRBJ1-5, with 9 nucleotides matching TRBD1. This CDR3 comprises 13 residues. V lost 6 bases to trimming and J lost 6 bases; unmatched junction nucleotides: 3. Germline loops: CDR1 LNHDA, CDR2 SQIVND (reference sequence). Written as DNA, the CDR3 is TGTGCCAGTAGCCGGGACAGGGTTCAGCCCCAGCATTTT. Its translation is CASSRDRVQPQHF.

The chain couples TRBV2 to TRBJ2-1, with D perhaps TRBD1 (5 bases). The CDR3 length is 15 residues. The V end lost 2 bases, the J end lost 1 base, and 9 bases lay between the germline ends. Germline V gene lookup returns CDR1 SNHLY and CDR2 FYNNEI. CDR3 sequence: CASSEQGRSYNEQFF. CDR3 bases: TGTGCCAGCAGTGAACAGGGAAGGTCCTACAATGAGCAGTTCTTC.

The V and J genes are TRBV5-4 and TRBJ2-5; 10 bases agree with TRBD1. CDR3 length: 17 residues. Germline assignment: CDR1 SGHNT and CDR2 YYREEE (reference sequence). The V and J ends lost 0 bases and 5 bases, in that order; junction bases with no gene match: 10. The CDR3 reads CASSLGVSGQGRETQYF. In nucleotides, the CDR3 is TGTGCCAGCAGCTTGGGGGTGTCGGGACAGGGGAGGGAGACCCAGTACTTC. Full variable domain (outside the CDR3, taken from reference TRBV5-4 and TRBJ2-5): ETGVTQSPTHLIKTRGQQVTLRCSSQSGHNTVSWYQQALGQGPQFIFQYYREEENGRGNFPPRFSGLQFPNYSSELNVNALELDDSALYLCASSLGVSGQGRETQYFGPGTRLLVL.

The chain has TRBV7-9 and TRBJ2-3; D call uncertain. The CDR3 is 15 amino acids. V lost 5 bases to trimming and J lost 0 bases, with 12 bases between them. Germline V lookup: CDR1 SEHNR, CDR2 FQNEAQ (reference sequence). DNA of the CDR3: TGTGCCAGCAGCCCCGATTATACTAGCACAGATACGCAGTATTTT. Its translation: CASSPDYTSTDTQYF.

This chain joins TRBV15 and TRBJ1-1, with D unresolved. Trimming stripped 0 bases from V and 0 bases from J, with 11 bases between. The CDR3 totals 16 residues. From germline, CDR1 is LNHNV and CDR2 YYDKDF (reference sequence). The CDR3 loop is CATSRDRTTLNTEAFF. CDR3 nucleotides: TGTGCCACCAGCAGAGATCGGACCACCCTGAACACTGAAGCTTTCTTT.